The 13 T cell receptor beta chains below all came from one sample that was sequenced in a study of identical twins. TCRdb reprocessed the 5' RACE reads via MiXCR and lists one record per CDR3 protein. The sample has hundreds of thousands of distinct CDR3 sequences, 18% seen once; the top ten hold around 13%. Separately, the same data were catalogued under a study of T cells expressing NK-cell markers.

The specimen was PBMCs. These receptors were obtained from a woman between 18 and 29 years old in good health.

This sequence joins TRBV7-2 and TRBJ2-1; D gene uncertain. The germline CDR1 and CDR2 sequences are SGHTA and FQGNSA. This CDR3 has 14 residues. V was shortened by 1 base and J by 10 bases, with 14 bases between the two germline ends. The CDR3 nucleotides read TGTGCCAGCAGCTTAGATCCAGGTCCGCGCGAGCAGTTCTTC. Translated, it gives CASSLDPGPREQFF.

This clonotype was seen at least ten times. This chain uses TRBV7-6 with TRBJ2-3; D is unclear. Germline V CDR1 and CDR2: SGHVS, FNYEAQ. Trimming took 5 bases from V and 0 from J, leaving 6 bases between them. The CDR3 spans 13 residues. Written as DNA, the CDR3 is TGTGCCAGCAGCATTCAGAGCACAGATACGCAGTATTTT. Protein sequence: CASSIQSTDTQYF.

The CDR3 DNA reads TGCAGTGCTACGGACAGTTGGGAGCAGTTCTTC. This sequence encodes CSATDSWEQFF. This sequence joins TRBV20-1 and TRBJ2-1, with D perhaps matching TRBD1 (6 bases). Trimming shortened V by 4 bases and J by 10 bases, and 11 bases separated the two germline ends. Germline V gene lookup returns CDR1 DFQATT and CDR2 SNEGSKA (reference sequence). This CDR3 region has 11 residues.

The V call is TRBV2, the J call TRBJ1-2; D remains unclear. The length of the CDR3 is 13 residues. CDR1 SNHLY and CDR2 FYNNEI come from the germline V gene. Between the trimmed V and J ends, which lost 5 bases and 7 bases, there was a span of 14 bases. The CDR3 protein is CASSFGSPGGYTF. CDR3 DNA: TGTGCCAGCAGTTTCGGCAGCCCTGGTGGCTACACCTTC.

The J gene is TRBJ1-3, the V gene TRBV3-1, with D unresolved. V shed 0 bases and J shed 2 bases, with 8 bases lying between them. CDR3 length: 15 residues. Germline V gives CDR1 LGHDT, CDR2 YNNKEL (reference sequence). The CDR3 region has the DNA TGTGCCAGCAGCCAAGACTGGGTGACTGGAAACACCATATATTTT. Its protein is CASSQDWVTGNTIYF. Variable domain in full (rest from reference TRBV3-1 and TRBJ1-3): DTAVSQTPKYLVTQMGNDKSIKCEQNLGHDTMYWYKQDSKKFLKIMFSYNNKELIINETVPNRFSPKSPDKAHLNLHINSLELGDSAVYFCASSQDWVTGNTIYFGEGSWLTVV.

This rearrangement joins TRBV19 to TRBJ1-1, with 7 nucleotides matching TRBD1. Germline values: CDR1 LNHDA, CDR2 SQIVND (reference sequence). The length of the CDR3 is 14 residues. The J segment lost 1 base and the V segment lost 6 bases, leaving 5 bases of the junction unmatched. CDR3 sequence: CASRPGQQNTEAFF. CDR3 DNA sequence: TGTGCCAGTAGGCCGGGACAGCAGAACACTGAAGCTTTCTTT.

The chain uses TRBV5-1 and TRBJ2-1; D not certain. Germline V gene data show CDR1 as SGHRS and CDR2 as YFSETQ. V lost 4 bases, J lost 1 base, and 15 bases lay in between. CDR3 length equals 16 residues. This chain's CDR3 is CASSAADPASYNEQFF. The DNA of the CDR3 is TGCGCCAGCAGCGCCGCGGACCCGGCTTCCTACAATGAGCAGTTCTTC.

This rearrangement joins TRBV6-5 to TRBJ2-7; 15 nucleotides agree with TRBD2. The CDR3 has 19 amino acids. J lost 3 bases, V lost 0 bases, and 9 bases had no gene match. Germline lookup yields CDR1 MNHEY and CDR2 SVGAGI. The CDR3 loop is CASSYSGLAGGYAFYEQYF. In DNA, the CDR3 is TGTGCCAGCAGTTACTCTGGACTAGCGGGAGGGTATGCCTTCTACGAGCAGTACTTC.

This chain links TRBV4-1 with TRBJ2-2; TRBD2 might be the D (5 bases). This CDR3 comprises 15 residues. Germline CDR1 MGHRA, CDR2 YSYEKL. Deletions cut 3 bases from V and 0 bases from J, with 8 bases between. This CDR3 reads CASSQPLANTGELFF. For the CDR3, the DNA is TGCGCCAGCAGCCAGCCACTAGCGAACACCGGGGAGCTGTTTTTT.

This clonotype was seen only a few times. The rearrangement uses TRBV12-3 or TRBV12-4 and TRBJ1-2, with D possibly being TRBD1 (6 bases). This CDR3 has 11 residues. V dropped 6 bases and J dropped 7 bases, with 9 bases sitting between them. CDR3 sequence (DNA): TGTGCCAGCAGCCGCAGGGGTGGCTACACCTTC. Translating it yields CASSRRGGYTF.

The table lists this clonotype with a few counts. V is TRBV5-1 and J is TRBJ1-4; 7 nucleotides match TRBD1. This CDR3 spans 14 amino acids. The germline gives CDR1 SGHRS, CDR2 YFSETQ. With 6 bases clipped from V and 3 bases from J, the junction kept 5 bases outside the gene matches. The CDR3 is CASTRDSPNEKLFF. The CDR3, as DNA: TGCGCCAGCACCAGGGACAGTCCTAATGAAAAACTGTTTTTT.

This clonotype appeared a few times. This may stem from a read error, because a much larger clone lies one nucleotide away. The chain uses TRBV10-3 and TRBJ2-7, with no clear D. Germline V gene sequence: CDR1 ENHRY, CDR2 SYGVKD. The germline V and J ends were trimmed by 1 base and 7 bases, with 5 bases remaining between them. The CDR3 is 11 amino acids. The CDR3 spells CAISELGEQYF. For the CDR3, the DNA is TGTGCCATCAGTGAGTTGGGAGAGCAGTACTTC.

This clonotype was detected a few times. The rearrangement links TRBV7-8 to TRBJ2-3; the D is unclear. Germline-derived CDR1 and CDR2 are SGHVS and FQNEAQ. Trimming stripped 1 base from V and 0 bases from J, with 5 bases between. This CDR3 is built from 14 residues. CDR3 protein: CASSLVISTDTQYF. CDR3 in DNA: TGTGCCAGCAGCTTAGTCATTAGCACAGATACGCAGTATTTT.